The 27 T cell receptor beta chains below all came from one sample that was sequenced in a study of graft-versus-host responses after intestinal transplantation (dated by TCRdb to 2020 to 2023). Library method: the immunoSEQ multiplex PCR assay. Sourced from immuneACCESS, this table was stored by TCRdb with only in-frame sequences that have V and J called. A share of the clones is absent; for the studies checked, an unresolved V gene accounts for under half, and the remainder has no known explanation. Recorded for this sample are around 67,000 clones; nearly 90% of them occurred a single time. The ten top clones hold roughly 4% of the sample. Reading the label with the study, this specimen's time point is: cells obtained before transplantation from donor or recipient. Which antigens these TCRs recognize remains unknown. This sample comprised unstimulated CD8+ T cells sorted from spleen or lymph node cells, obtained before transplant. These receptor sequences come from a human donor who was the organ donor for an intestinal transplant.

V and J are TRBV2 and TRBJ2-2, with a weak D call TRBD2 (5 bases). Per the germline V gene, CDR1 is SNHLY and CDR2 is FYNNEI. The CDR3 has 15 amino acids. V was pared by 11 bases and J by 8 bases, with 24 bases between. CDR3 sequence reads: CASLRAGAKGGELFF. In DNA, the CDR3 is TGTGCCTCTCTGAGGGCAGGTGCTAAAGGGGGGGAGCTGTTTTTT.

The chain recombines TRBV27 with TRBJ2-1, with 7 bases that match TRBD2. Germline V gene data show CDR1 as MNHEY and CDR2 as SMNVEV (reference sequence). The CDR3 consists of 14 residues. Trimming removed 4 bases from V and 0 bases from J; junction bases left unmatched: 0. The CDR3 loop is CASSSSGSYNEQFF. The CDR3 DNA follows: TGTGCCAGCAGTTCTAGCGGCTCCTACAATGAGCAGTTCTTC.

The V gene is TRBV9, the J gene TRBJ1-2; perhaps TRBD1 as D (5 bases). Germline CDR1 is SGDLS and CDR2 is YYNGEE. Trimming left V 3 bases short and J 4 bases short, with 16 bases between. The CDR3 spans 15 residues. Here the CDR3 reads CASSAGLTTGYGYTF. The CDR3 nucleotides are TGTGCCAGCAGCGCGGGACTTACCACTGGCTATGGCTACACCTTC.

V and J are TRBV6-5 and TRBJ2-2; D may be TRBD1 (6 bases). Germline-derived CDR1 and CDR2 are MNHEY and SVGAGI. The V and J ends lost 7 bases and 2 bases respectively, with 14 bases between them. This CDR3 is built from 15 residues. The CDR3 DNA reads TGTGCCAGCACCGAACTGGGGGCCAACACCGGGGAGCTGTTTTTT. Translation gives CASTELGANTGELFF.

The V and J genes are TRBV6-1 and TRBJ2-7; weak D call: TRBD2 (6 bases). This CDR3 comprises 13 residues. The V end lost 10 bases, the J end lost 2 bases, and 15 bases lay between the germline ends. The germline CDR1 and CDR2 sequences are MNHNS and SASEGT. In DNA form, the CDR3 reads TGTGCCACCTGGGACTCGGGCCCCTACGAGCAGTACGTC. It is translated as CATWDSGPYEQYV.

CDR3 amino acids: CASSLGQSNQPQHF. CDR3 nucleotides: TGTGCCAGCAGTTTAGGGCAGAGCAATCAGCCCCAGCATTTT. This chain joins TRBV27 and TRBJ1-5, with D uncertain. V was cut by 2 bases and J by 1 base, with 6 bases left in between. The CDR3 is 14 residues long. Germline lookup yields CDR1 MNHEY and CDR2 SMNVEV (reference sequence).

The V gene is TRBV28, the J gene TRBJ2-7, with 11 bases lining up with TRBD1. Germline V gives CDR1 MDHEN, CDR2 SYDVKM. V lost 6 bases, J lost 1 base, and 11 bases stayed unmatched. The CDR3 loop spans 17 amino acids. CDR3 nucleotides: TGTGCCAGCAGCCAAGGACAGGGGGCAAGAAAGTCCTACGAGCAGTACGTC. It translates to CASSQGQGARKSYEQYV.

The genes are TRBV4-2 and TRBJ2-3; D is unclear. The germline gives CDR1 LGHNA, CDR2 YNFKEQ. Trimming stripped 4 bases from V and 10 bases from J, with 9 bases between. The CDR3 runs 11 residues. The CDR3 reads CASSLPGAQYF. The CDR3 DNA sequence: TGTGCCAGCAGCCTACCAGGTGCGCAGTATTTT.

The rearrangement joins TRBV4-1 to TRBJ2-3, with TRBD1 matching 10 bases. V lost 4 bases to trimming and J lost 2 bases; unmatched junction nucleotides: 3. The CDR3 loop spans 15 amino acids. Per germline, CDR1 MGHRA and CDR2 YSYEKL. CDR3 in DNA: TGCGCCAGCAGCCCGACAGGGGGCCTCACAGATACGCAGTATTTT. This sequence encodes CASSPTGGLTDTQYF.

The V gene is TRBV19, the J gene TRBJ1-2; tentatively, D is TRBD1 (6 bases). The V end lost 6 bases, the J end lost 5 bases, and 13 bases lay between the germline ends. This CDR3 spans 13 amino acids. CDR1 LNHDA and CDR2 SQIVND come from the germline V gene (reference sequence). CDR3 protein: CASSFRGRYGYTF. CDR3 DNA sequence: TGTGCCAGTAGCTTCAGGGGAAGATATGGCTACACCTTC.

This chain connects TRBV5-8 to TRBJ1-1; 7 bases agree with TRBD1. CDR3 size: 15 residues. Germline V CDR1 and CDR2: SGHTS, YDEGEE. V lost 0 bases and J lost 3; bases outside the gene matches: 5. CDR3: CASSLVRGSYTEAFF. As DNA, the CDR3 is TGTGCCAGCAGCTTGGTCAGGGGGTCGTACACTGAAGCTTTCTTT.

This sequence joins TRBV28 and TRBJ2-7; D perhaps matches TRBD2 (7 bases). The CDR3 contains 15 residues. V was clipped by 6 bases and J by 3 bases, with 18 bases between them. Germline V CDR1 and CDR2: MDHEN, SYDVKM. The CDR3: CASSHPSAGHYEQYV. The CDR3 coding sequence is TGTGCCAGCAGCCACCCCTCAGCGGGACACTACGAGCAGTACGTC.

The chain employs TRBV5-1 and TRBJ1-2, with no clear D. The CDR3 contains 14 residues. V was cut by 2 bases and J by 8 bases, with 16 bases left in between. Germline V CDR1 and CDR2: SGHRS, YFSETQ. This CDR3 reads CASSFRPYYRGYTF. The CDR3 DNA reads TGCGCCAGCAGCTTCAGGCCCTATTATAGGGGCTACACCTTC. The full variable domain, in which reference TRBV5-1 and TRBJ1-2 provide the parts outside the CDR3, is KAGVTQTPRYLIKTRGQQVTLSCSPISGHRSVSWYQQTPGQGLQFLFEYFSETQRNKGNFPGRFSGRQFSNSRSEMNVSTLELGDSALYLCASSFRPYYRGYTFGSGTRLTVV.

The chain joins TRBV20-1 to TRBJ2-7; D may be TRBD1 or TRBD2 (5 bases each). The CDR3 loop spans 11 amino acids. Germline lookup yields CDR1 DFQATT and CDR2 SNEGSKA (reference sequence). Trimming removed 5 bases from V and 6 bases from J, with 11 bases in between. The CDR3 loop reads CSAPVGGEQYV. Here the CDR3 DNA reads TGCAGTGCTCCCGTTGGGGGCGAGCAGTACGTC.

V is TRBV13 and J is TRBJ2-4; maybe TRBD2 (6 bases). V was trimmed by 2 bases and J by 2 bases, leaving 7 bases between them. Germline CDR1 and CDR2: PRHDT and FYEKMQ (reference sequence). The CDR3 is 14 residues long. The CDR3 region is CASSLRGTKNIQYF. Here the CDR3 DNA reads TGTGCCAGCAGCTTACGGGGGACCAAAAACATTCAGTACTTC.

The chain links TRBV6-5 to TRBJ2-7, with a possible D match to TRBD2 (6 bases). Germline CDR1 and CDR2: MNHEY and SVGAGI. V shed 5 bases and J shed 4 bases, with 12 bases lying between them. The CDR3 runs to 13 residues. Here the CDR3 reads CASSPGGGYEQYV. The CDR3 DNA is TGTGCCAGCAGTCCTGGGGGAGGATACGAGCAGTACGTC.

V usage is TRBV12-1 and J usage is TRBJ2-1; TRBD2 reflects the table's D call only, with no check against the DNA. TRBV12-1 is shown as a pseudogene. The CDR3 sequence is 16 residues long. The CDR3 DNA sequence: TGTGCCAGCAGCTCCATCACCGGGACTAAATACAATGAGCAGTTCTTC. Translated: CASSSITGTKYNEQFF.

The V gene is TRBV7-6, the J gene TRBJ2-1; 8 bases are shared with TRBD2. The CDR3 is made up of 14 amino acids. Germline V gene data show CDR1 as SGHVS and CDR2 as FNYEAQ. Germline trimming cut 3 bases from V and 7 bases from J; bases unmatched to any gene: 5. CDR3 coding DNA: TGTGCCAGCAGCTTCGGCGGGGGGTATAATGAGCAGTTCTTC. It encodes CASSFGGGYNEQFF.

The gene calls are TRBV7-6 and TRBJ2-1, with D possibly TRBD2 on 5 matching bases. Germline V gene data show CDR1 as SGHVS and CDR2 as FNYEAQ. The CDR3 runs to 15 residues. Deletions cut 3 bases from V and 7 bases from J, with 16 bases between. The CDR3 sequence is CASSFSLGVGNEQFF. The DNA for the CDR3 is TGTGCCAGCAGCTTTTCTCTCGGGGTCGGGAATGAGCAGTTCTTC.

The J gene is TRBJ2-2, the V gene TRBV4-2; the D is unclear. CDR3 length: 14 amino acids. Germline values: CDR1 LGHNA, CDR2 YNFKEQ. Trimming shortened V by 7 bases and J by 0 bases, and 9 bases separated the two germline ends. CDR3 protein: CASTQASNTGELFF. In nucleotides, the CDR3 is TGTGCCAGCACTCAGGCCTCGAACACCGGGGAGCTGTTTTTT.

This clone was seen only once. The V and J genes are TRBV5-4 and TRBJ1-2; the D gene is possibly TRBD1 (5 bases). Germline CDR1 is SGHNT and CDR2 is YYREEE (reference sequence). V was cut by 7 bases and J by 4 bases, with 17 bases left in between. The CDR3 extends over 14 amino acids. The chain's CDR3 is CASLDRRVSYGYTF. CDR3 nucleotides: TGTGCCAGCTTAGACAGACGCGTTAGCTATGGCTACACCTTC.

The chain is built from TRBV7-3 and TRBJ1-3; D gene ambiguous. The germline gives CDR1 SGHTA, CDR2 FQGTGA. This CDR3 has 15 residues. Trimming stripped 3 bases from V and 0 bases from J, with 9 bases between. The CDR3 DNA follows: TGTGCCAGCAGCTTGACTGCGGACTCTGGAAACACCATATATTTT. Translating it yields CASSLTADSGNTIYF. The entire variable domain, with the rest obtained from reference TRBV7-3 and TRBJ1-3, is as follows: GAGVSQTPSNKVTEKGKYVELRCDPISGHTALYWYRQSLGQGPEFLIYFQGTGAADDSGLPNDRFFAVRPEGSVSTLKIQRTERGDSAVYLCASSLTADSGNTIYFGEGSWLTVV.

The rearrangement uses TRBV11-2 and TRBJ2-1; no clear D. The CDR3 sequence is 17 residues long. Per germline, CDR1 SGHAT and CDR2 FQNNGV. Trimming took off 2 bases at V and 4 bases at J, with 18 bases between the two ends. CDR3 in amino acids: CASSLFPTPRLYNEQFF. The CDR3 bases are TGTGCCAGCAGCTTATTCCCAACGCCCCGGTTATACAATGAGCAGTTCTTC.

This rearrangement joins TRBV9 to TRBJ2-2, with D possibly matching TRBD2 (5 bases). Germline V gene sequence: CDR1 SGDLS, CDR2 YYNGEE. The CDR3 runs 13 residues. V was clipped by 6 bases and J by 0 bases, with 6 bases between them. Here the CDR3 DNA reads TGTGCCAGCATCGGGGCGAACACCGGGGAGCTGTTTTTT. Translation: CASIGANTGELFF.

The J gene is TRBJ1-4, the V gene TRBV15, with 8 bases fitting TRBD1. CDR3 length: 15 residues. The J segment lost 5 bases and the V segment lost 4 bases, leaving 6 bases of the junction unmatched. Germline V lookup: CDR1 LNHNV, CDR2 YYDKDF (reference sequence). CDR3 coding DNA: TGTGCCACCAGCACAGACCGACAGGGGAATGAAAAACTGTTTTTT. Protein product: CATSTDRQGNEKLFF.

V and J are TRBV27 and TRBJ2-5, with 7 nucleotides matching TRBD1. Germline CDR1 and CDR2: MNHEY and SMNVEV (reference sequence). CDR3 size: 14 residues. Losses at the gene ends were 6 bases for V and 5 bases for J; bases not matched to a gene: 9. This CDR3 is CASSRGGPLETQYF. In DNA, the CDR3 is TGTGCCAGCAGCCGAGGGGGCCCGTTGGAGACCCAGTACTTC.

The gene calls are TRBV11-2 and TRBJ1-4; D is uncertain. Germline loops: CDR1 SGHAT, CDR2 FQNNGV. The CDR3 loop spans 13 amino acids. The V end was cut by 8 bases, the J end by 8 bases, with 15 bases between. CDR3 sequence: CASGRVIQEKLFF. CDR3 nucleotide sequence: TGTGCCAGCGGGAGGGTTATTCAAGAAAAACTGTTTTTT. The complete variable domain, with remaining parts taken from reference TRBV11-2 and TRBJ1-4, reads EAGVAQSPRYKIIEKRQSVAFWCNPISGHATLYWYQQILGQGPKLLIQFQNNGVVDDSQLPKDRFSAERLKGVDSTLKIQPAKLEDSAVYLCASGRVIQEKLFFGSGTQLSVL.